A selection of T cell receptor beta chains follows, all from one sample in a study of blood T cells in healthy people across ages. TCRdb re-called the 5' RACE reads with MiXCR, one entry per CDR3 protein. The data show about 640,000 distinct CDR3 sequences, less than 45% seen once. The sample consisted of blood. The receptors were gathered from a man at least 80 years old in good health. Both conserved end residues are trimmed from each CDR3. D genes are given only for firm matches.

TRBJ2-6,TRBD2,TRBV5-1,ASSREGSGANVLT
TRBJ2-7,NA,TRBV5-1,ASSPQFGGDEQY
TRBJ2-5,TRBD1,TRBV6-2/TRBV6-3,ASSLTGTGIIGAQY
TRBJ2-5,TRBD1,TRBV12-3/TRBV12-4,ASTRDSLRETQY
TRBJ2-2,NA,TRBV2,ASSEARGTSNTGELF
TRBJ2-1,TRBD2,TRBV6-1,ASRRGTVSESSGLWDEQF
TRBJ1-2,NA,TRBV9,ASSLLDTNYGYT
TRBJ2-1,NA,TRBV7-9,ASSLDFGEQF
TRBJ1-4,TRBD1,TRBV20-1,SARGLQQGAQEKLF
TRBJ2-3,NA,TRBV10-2,ASSDGRGANTDTQY
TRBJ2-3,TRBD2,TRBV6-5,ASSSSGGSTDTQY
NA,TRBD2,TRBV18,ASSPPSSGLYYEQY
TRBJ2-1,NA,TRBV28,ASSSPGIVDNEQF
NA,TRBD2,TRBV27,ASSFSPRTSGGAEETQY
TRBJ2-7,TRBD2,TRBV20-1,SARYGAGEQY
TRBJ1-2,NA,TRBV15,ATSRDKGGTGYT
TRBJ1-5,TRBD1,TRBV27,ASSPGTGGRQPQH
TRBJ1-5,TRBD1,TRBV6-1,ASSADRASNQPQH
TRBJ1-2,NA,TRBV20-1,SARVPGFDSNYGYT
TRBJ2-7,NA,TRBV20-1,SALARSQGYSYEQY
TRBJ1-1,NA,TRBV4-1,ASSQEGGFGNTEAF
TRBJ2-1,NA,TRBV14,ASSQHPSSYNEQF
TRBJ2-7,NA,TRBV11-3,ASSLGAGYEQY
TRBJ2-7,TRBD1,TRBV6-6,ASSTRTRGLGNEQY
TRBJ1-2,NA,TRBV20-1,SASGSTENYGYT
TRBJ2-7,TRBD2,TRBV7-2,ASSLGSSGRPYEQY
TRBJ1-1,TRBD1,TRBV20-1,SAREYRGRDTEAF
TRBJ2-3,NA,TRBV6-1,ASRVKDTQY
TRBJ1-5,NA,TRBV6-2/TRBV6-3,ASLQSANNQPQH
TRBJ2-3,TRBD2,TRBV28,ASSLTSIGTDTQY
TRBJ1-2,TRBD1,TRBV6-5,ASSGRDRSNYGYT
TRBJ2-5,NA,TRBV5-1,ASSFTRSALQETQY
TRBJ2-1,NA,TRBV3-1,ASSHPPEAGNEQF
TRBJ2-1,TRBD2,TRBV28,ASSFGGEGINEQF
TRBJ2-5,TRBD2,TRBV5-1,ASSSEPGLAGETQY
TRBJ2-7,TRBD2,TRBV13,ASSPYKAGGLHEQY
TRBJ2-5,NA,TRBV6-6,ASSAQGEETQY
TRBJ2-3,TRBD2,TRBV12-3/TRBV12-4,ASSFRAVGRGPAQY
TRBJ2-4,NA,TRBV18,ASSDPLEGKNIQY
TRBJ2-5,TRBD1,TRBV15,ATSRTGSKETQY
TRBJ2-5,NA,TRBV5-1,ASSLIGKVYQETQY
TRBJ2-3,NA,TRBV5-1,ASTGLSTDTQY
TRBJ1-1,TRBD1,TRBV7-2,ASRGQGRGAEAF
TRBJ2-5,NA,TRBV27,ASTPGGGKQETQY
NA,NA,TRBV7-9,ASGYWGEGETQY
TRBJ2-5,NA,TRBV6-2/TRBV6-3,ASRTTRRETQY
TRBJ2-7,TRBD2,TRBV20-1,SAREPGLVKSSYEQY
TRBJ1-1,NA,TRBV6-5,ASRYQGRTEAF
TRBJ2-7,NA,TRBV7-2,ASSLGNFRAKTYEQY
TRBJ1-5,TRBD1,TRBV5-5,ASSFTGGSNQPQH